This TCR beta chain was recovered during a study of lung T cells in sarcoidosis with Löfgren's syndrome. General observations from the study: Paired TRAV12-1/TRBV2 TCRs showed CDR3 homology and preferential pairing. TRAV12-1 and TRBV2 were reportedly most expanded in Löfgren's patients. Shared TRAV12-1 and TRBV2 CDR3 motifs across Löfgren's syndrome patients reportedly suggested public CD4+ TCRs.

V shed 6 bases and J 2 bases; nucleotides not matched to a gene: 9. CDR3 size: 15 residues. Germline CDR1 is MNHNS and CDR2 is SASEGT. Using its own MiXCR run on the reads, TCRdb lists one record per CDR3 protein. The sample holds tens of thousands of distinct CDR3 sequences, about 20% seen once. This clonotype has ten or more counts. Its specificity is not known. This receptor was taken from a human donor with sarcoidosis (Löfgren's syndrome or another form), or a control subject (not recorded which). J is TRBJ2-7 and V is TRBV6-1; TRBD2 matches 8 bases. Sequencing was performed on CD4+ T cells from PBMCs. In nucleotides, the CDR3 is TGTGCCAGCAGCCTAACTAGCGGATCGACCTACGAGCAGTACTTC. This encodes CASSLTSGSTYEQYF.